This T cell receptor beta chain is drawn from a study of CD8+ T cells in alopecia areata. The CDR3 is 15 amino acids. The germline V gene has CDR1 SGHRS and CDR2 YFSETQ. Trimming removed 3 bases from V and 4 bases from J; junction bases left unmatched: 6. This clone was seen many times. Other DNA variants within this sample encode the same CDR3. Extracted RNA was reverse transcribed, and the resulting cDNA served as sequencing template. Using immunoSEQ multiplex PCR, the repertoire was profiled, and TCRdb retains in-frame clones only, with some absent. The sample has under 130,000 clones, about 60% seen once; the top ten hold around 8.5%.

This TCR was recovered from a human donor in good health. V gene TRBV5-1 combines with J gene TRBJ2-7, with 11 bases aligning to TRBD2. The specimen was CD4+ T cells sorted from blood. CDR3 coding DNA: TGCGCCAGCAGCTCGGGAACTAGCGGGGGTTACGAGCAGTACTTC. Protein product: CASSSGTSGGYEQYF. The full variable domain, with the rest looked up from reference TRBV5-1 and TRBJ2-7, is KAGVTQTPRYLIKTRGQQVTLSCSPISGHRSVSWYQQTPGQGLQFLFEYFSETQRNKGNFPGRFSGRQFSNSRSEMNVSTLELGDSALYLCASSSGTSGGYEQYFGPGTRLTVT.